This TCR beta chain was sequenced in a study of identical twins. Broader study findings: Among beta out-of-frame sequences, excess sharing between twins appeared weaker. For cord blood, abundant beta clonotypes had fewer insertions, unlike memory repertoires, which showed none.

This clonotype was detected many times. Its specificity is unknown. cDNA carried unique molecular identifiers, and a universal primer site was added by template switching. One entry per CDR3 protein results from TCRdb running MiXCR on the 5' RACE reads. The table lists approximately 670,000 distinct CDR3 sequences, approximately 6% of them singletons, with 1.5% to 2% in the top ten. The CDR3 loop spans 14 amino acids. V shed 5 bases and J 4 bases; nucleotides not matched to a gene: 6. Germline CDR1 SGHTA, CDR2 FQGNSA. This receptor was taken from a man aged 18 to 35 in good health. The chain is built from TRBV7-2 and TRBJ2-3; 7 nucleotides agree with TRBD2. Sequencing was done on a sample of naive T cells sorted from blood. CDR3 sequence (DNA): TGTGCCAGCAGCCCCACGGGGGGATCAGATACGCAGTATTTT. Amino acid sequence: CASSPTGGSDTQYF. The entire variable domain, with the rest obtained from reference TRBV7-2 and TRBJ2-3, is as follows: GAGVSQSPSNKVTEKGKDVELRCDPISGHTALYWYRQSLGQGLEFLIYFQGNSAPDKSGLPSDRFSAERTGGSVSTLTIQRTQQEDSAVYLCASSPTGGSDTQYFGPGTRLTVL.